The rows below give T cell receptor beta chains drawn from one sample of a study of regulatory T cells in long-lasting Graves disease. TCRdb re-analysed the multiplex PCR reads in MiXCR, keeping a single row per CDR3 protein. The data show some 330,000 distinct CDR3 sequences, 12% seen once. The sample also formed part of further work on T cells in Graves' hyperthyroidism and ophthalmopathy.

The starting material was peripheral blood mononuclear cells (PBMCs), obtained at new diagnosis, from a patient treated with antithyroid drugs. These receptors were taken from a woman younger than 35 with Graves disease. The CDR3 runs from the conserved cysteine through the conserved F or W. A D gene is named only where the DNA matches it firmly. Size is stated for part of the rows, as once, few or many counts, or as a class when the clone is expanded.

j_gene: TRBJ1-5
abundance: NA
v_gene: TRBV4-1
d_gene: TRBD1
CDR3nt: TGCGCCAGCAGCCTGACAGGGGAAGCCACCAGCAATCAGCCCCAGCATTTT
CDR3aa: CASSLTGEATSNQPQHF

j_gene: TRBJ1-2
abundance: many
v_gene: TRBV5-6
d_gene: TRBD1
CDR3nt: TGTGCCAGCAGCCGGGACAGGGTAGGCTATGGCTACACCTTC
CDR3aa: CASSRDRVGYGYTF

j_gene: TRBJ2-1
abundance: NA
v_gene: TRBV9
d_gene: NA
CDR3nt: TGTGCCAGCAGCGGAGTGGAGGGTGAGCAGTTCTTC
CDR3aa: CASSGVEGEQFF

j_gene: TRBJ2-1
abundance: NA
v_gene: TRBV7-2
d_gene: TRBD2
CDR3nt: TGTGCCAGCACTGGTGGCGGGGGGGCGGCTAGTGAGCAGTTCTTC
CDR3aa: CASTGGGGAASEQFF

j_gene: TRBJ2-5
abundance: NA
v_gene: TRBV12-3/TRBV12-4
d_gene: NA
CDR3nt: TGTGCCAGCAGCTCAAGGCGGACCGTTTACCAAGAGACCCAGTACTTC
CDR3aa: CASSSRRTVYQETQYF

j_gene: TRBJ2-3
abundance: many
v_gene: TRBV2
d_gene: NA
CDR3nt: TGTGCCAGCCCTAGCTCAGGTGGGACAGATACGCAGTATTTT
CDR3aa: CASPSSGGTDTQYF

j_gene: TRBJ2-1
abundance: many
v_gene: TRBV4-2
d_gene: TRBD1
CDR3nt: TGTGCCAGCAGCCCCAGGACAGGCCCGCGCTCCTACAATGAGCAGTTCTTC
CDR3aa: CASSPRTGPRSYNEQFF

j_gene: TRBJ2-1
abundance: many
v_gene: TRBV5-1
d_gene: TRBD1
CDR3nt: TGCGCCAGCAGCTGGGACAGGGAGATCGATGAGCAGTTCTTC
CDR3aa: CASSWDREIDEQFF

j_gene: TRBJ1-2
abundance: many
v_gene: TRBV7-2
d_gene: TRBD1
CDR3nt: TGTGCCAGCAGCTATGGAGGCCCTCCCGACAGGGCCACCTTC
CDR3aa: CASSYGGPPDRATF

j_gene: TRBJ2-5
abundance: many
v_gene: TRBV7-2
d_gene: TRBD2
CDR3nt: TGTGCCAGCAGCTTAAGACTAGCGGAAGAGACCCAGTACTTC
CDR3aa: CASSLRLAEETQYF

j_gene: TRBJ1-1
abundance: many
v_gene: TRBV5-5
d_gene: NA
CDR3nt: TGTGCCAGCAGCCCCCCACCGGCGACTGGCGGGAACACTGAAGCTTTCTTT
CDR3aa: CASSPPPATGGNTEAFF

j_gene: TRBJ1-2
abundance: many
v_gene: TRBV12-3/TRBV12-4
d_gene: NA
CDR3nt: TGTGCCAGCGCGCAGGGGCCTTTCTATGGCTACACCTTC
CDR3aa: CASAQGPFYGYTF

j_gene: TRBJ2-7
abundance: many
v_gene: TRBV7-2
d_gene: NA
CDR3nt: TGTGCCAGCAGCTTAGTAGGCTCGGACGAGCAGTACTTC
CDR3aa: CASSLVGSDEQYF

j_gene: TRBJ2-1
abundance: many
v_gene: TRBV7-9
d_gene: TRBD1
CDR3nt: TGTGCCAGCAGCTCCATAGGGAACAGGGGGCGACTCCGTGAGCAGTTCTTC
CDR3aa: CASSSIGNRGRLREQFF

j_gene: TRBJ1-1
abundance: NA
v_gene: TRBV19
d_gene: NA
CDR3nt: TGTGCCAGTAGTTCCCAAAAGTCAAACACTGAAGCTTTCTTT
CDR3aa: CASSSQKSNTEAFF

j_gene: TRBJ1-4
abundance: few
v_gene: TRBV11-2
d_gene: NA
CDR3nt: TGTGCCAGCAGCCATATGGAGTGGGGGGAAAAACTGTTTTTT
CDR3aa: CASSHMEWGEKLFF

j_gene: TRBJ1-1
abundance: NA
v_gene: TRBV5-8
d_gene: TRBD1
CDR3nt: TGTGCCAGCAGCTTGGTCGGCAGGGGGCGGGGTGAAGCTTTCTTT
CDR3aa: CASSLVGRGRGEAFF

j_gene: TRBJ2-1
abundance: many
v_gene: TRBV6-9
d_gene: TRBD2
CDR3nt: TGTGCCAGCAGTTACAGCGGGGGAAACGATGAGCAGTTCTTC
CDR3aa: CASSYSGGNDEQFF

j_gene: TRBJ2-1
abundance: few
v_gene: TRBV9
d_gene: TRBD1
CDR3nt: TGTGCCAGCAGCGTATTGACAGGGGGCAATGAGCAGTTCTTC
CDR3aa: CASSVLTGGNEQFF

j_gene: TRBJ2-5
abundance: many
v_gene: TRBV11-2
d_gene: TRBD2
CDR3nt: TGTGCCAGCAGTCTCGCGGGAGTTGAGACCCAGTACTTC
CDR3aa: CASSLAGVETQYF

j_gene: TRBJ2-1
abundance: many
v_gene: TRBV7-3
d_gene: NA
CDR3nt: TGTGCCAGCAGCTTAAATAGCGCCACAGATGAGCAGTTCTTC
CDR3aa: CASSLNSATDEQFF

j_gene: TRBJ1-1
abundance: many
v_gene: TRBV2
d_gene: NA
CDR3nt: TGTGCCAGCAGTGTGGAAGGGTACACTGAAGCTTTCTTT
CDR3aa: CASSVEGYTEAFF

j_gene: TRBJ2-1
abundance: NA
v_gene: TRBV10-3
d_gene: TRBD2
CDR3nt: TGTGCCATCACCGGGGGGGGGGGGGTCTACAATGAGCAGTTCTTC
CDR3aa: CAITGGGGVYNEQFF

j_gene: TRBJ1-1
abundance: many
v_gene: TRBV15
d_gene: TRBD1
CDR3nt: TGTGCCACCAGCAGGCCAGGGGGGAACACTGAAGCTTTCTTT
CDR3aa: CATSRPGGNTEAFF

j_gene: TRBJ2-7
abundance: NA
v_gene: TRBV2
d_gene: TRBD1
CDR3nt: TGTGCCAGCAGTAGACAGGGAAGCTCCTACGAGCAGTACTTC
CDR3aa: CASSRQGSSYEQYF

j_gene: TRBJ2-3
abundance: few
v_gene: TRBV18
d_gene: NA
CDR3nt: TGTGCCAGCTCACGACTCGGGGATACGCAGTATTTT
CDR3aa: CASSRLGDTQYF

j_gene: TRBJ2-3
abundance: many
v_gene: TRBV12-3/TRBV12-4
d_gene: NA
CDR3nt: TGTGCCAGCAGGGGACCCAGCACAGATACGCAGTATTTT
CDR3aa: CASRGPSTDTQYF

j_gene: TRBJ2-3
abundance: many
v_gene: TRBV12-3/TRBV12-4
d_gene: TRBD2
CDR3nt: TGTGCCAGCACTCCGGGACTAGTCTCAGATACGCAGTATTTT
CDR3aa: CASTPGLVSDTQYF

j_gene: TRBJ1-5
abundance: many
v_gene: TRBV2
d_gene: TRBD1
CDR3nt: TGTGCCAGCAAAGCAGGGGGCGTTTTGAAGGATCAGCCCCAGCATTTT
CDR3aa: CASKAGGVLKDQPQHF

j_gene: TRBJ2-7
abundance: many
v_gene: TRBV20-1
d_gene: NA
CDR3nt: TGCAGTGCTAGACCTATTCTCAGGGGGGGGGAACCCTACGAGCAGTACTTC
CDR3aa: CSARPILRGGEPYEQYF

j_gene: TRBJ1-5
abundance: NA
v_gene: TRBV19
d_gene: TRBD1
CDR3nt: TGTGCCAGTAACCTTAGGCAGGGGGCTTTCGGACAGCCCCAGCATTTT
CDR3aa: CASNLRQGAFGQPQHF

j_gene: TRBJ1-1
abundance: NA
v_gene: TRBV9
d_gene: NA
CDR3nt: TGTGCCAGCAGCGTAGGCAGGGACAAAACTGAAGCTTTCTTT
CDR3aa: CASSVGRDKTEAFF

j_gene: TRBJ2-4
abundance: many
v_gene: TRBV30
d_gene: NA
CDR3nt: TGTGCCTGGAGCGGGGGAGTAGGAGCCAAAAACATTCAGTACTTC
CDR3aa: CAWSGGVGAKNIQYF

j_gene: TRBJ2-5
abundance: few
v_gene: TRBV5-6
d_gene: NA
CDR3nt: TGTGCCAGCAGCGTGACCCAGCTGGGAGAGACCCAGTACTTC
CDR3aa: CASSVTQLGETQYF

j_gene: TRBJ2-5
abundance: many
v_gene: TRBV7-9
d_gene: NA
CDR3nt: TGTGCCAGCAGCCCGTTAGCCGGGGAAGAGACCCAGTACTTC
CDR3aa: CASSPLAGEETQYF

j_gene: TRBJ1-6
abundance: NA
v_gene: TRBV28
d_gene: NA
CDR3nt: TGTGCCAGCAGTCTGCAGATTTCACCCCTCCACTTT
CDR3aa: CASSLQISPLHF

j_gene: TRBJ1-1
abundance: many
v_gene: TRBV6-4
d_gene: NA
CDR3nt: TGTGCCAGCAAGGCGGAGAGGGGTGGCACTGAAGCTTTCTTT
CDR3aa: CASKAERGGTEAFF

j_gene: TRBJ2-2
abundance: many
v_gene: TRBV28
d_gene: TRBD2
CDR3nt: TGTGCCAGCACCCTTGGACTAGCGGGAGGTTCGGGGGAGCTGTTTTTT
CDR3aa: CASTLGLAGGSGELFF

j_gene: TRBJ2-1
abundance: many
v_gene: TRBV7-2
d_gene: NA
CDR3nt: TGTGCCAGCAGCTTAGCGCGGGGGCGGGATGAGCAGTTCTTC
CDR3aa: CASSLARGRDEQFF

j_gene: TRBJ2-1
abundance: many
v_gene: TRBV11-2
d_gene: TRBD2
CDR3nt: TGTGCCAGCAGCTTACGCCCGGGACTAGCGCCATTCTTC
CDR3aa: CASSLRPGLAPFF

j_gene: TRBJ2-1
abundance: NA
v_gene: TRBV6-1
d_gene: NA
CDR3nt: TGTGCCAGCAGTGACTCGGCATTCACCTACAATGAGCAGTTCTTC
CDR3aa: CASSDSAFTYNEQFF

j_gene: TRBJ2-3
abundance: many
v_gene: TRBV20-1
d_gene: TRBD2
CDR3nt: TGCAGTACCAGGGGACTAGCGGGAGCCACGTCAAGCACAGATACGCAGTATTTT
CDR3aa: CSTRGLAGATSSTDTQYF

j_gene: TRBJ2-3
abundance: many
v_gene: TRBV7-6
d_gene: NA
CDR3nt: TGTGCCAGCAGCACCCCCAGGGACTCCAACACAGATACGCAGTATTTT
CDR3aa: CASSTPRDSNTDTQYF

j_gene: TRBJ2-7
abundance: NA
v_gene: TRBV20-1
d_gene: TRBD2
CDR3nt: TGCAGTGCTAGCGTGGGACTAGCGGGAGCTTCTTACTACGAGCAGTACTTC
CDR3aa: CSASVGLAGASYYEQYF

j_gene: TRBJ2-2
abundance: NA
v_gene: TRBV14
d_gene: TRBD1
CDR3nt: TGTGCCAGCAGCCAAGAAAGGGGGCTAACCGGGGAGCTGTTTTTT
CDR3aa: CASSQERGLTGELFF

j_gene: TRBJ1-5
abundance: few
v_gene: TRBV4-1
d_gene: NA
CDR3nt: TGCGCCAGCAGCCACTCGGGGGGATGGGGTCAGCCCCAGCATTTT
CDR3aa: CASSHSGGWGQPQHF

j_gene: TRBJ2-1
abundance: NA
v_gene: TRBV5-1
d_gene: TRBD2
CDR3nt: TGCGCCAGCAGCTTGGCCAAACCGACTAGCGGGAGGGCTGGCATGGCGCGGGGGCAGTTCTTC
CDR3aa: CASSLAKPTSGRAGMARGQFF

j_gene: TRBJ2-1
abundance: many
v_gene: TRBV6-2/TRBV6-3
d_gene: NA
CDR3nt: TGTGCCAGCAGGTCTGGGGGGTACAATGAGCAGTTCTTC
CDR3aa: CASRSGGYNEQFF

j_gene: TRBJ2-1
abundance: NA
v_gene: TRBV19
d_gene: NA
CDR3nt: TGTGCCAGTAGCGGGGGCGTCTACAATGAGCAGTTCTTC
CDR3aa: CASSGGVYNEQFF

j_gene: TRBJ1-5
abundance: many
v_gene: TRBV6-1
d_gene: TRBD1
CDR3nt: TGTGCCAGCAGTCTGACAGGGTACCAGCCCCAGCATTTT
CDR3aa: CASSLTGYQPQHF

j_gene: TRBJ1-5
abundance: few
v_gene: TRBV20-1
d_gene: NA
CDR3nt: TGCAGTGCTAGGGATGGGGAGAACAATCAGCCCCAGCATTTT
CDR3aa: CSARDGENNQPQHF

j_gene: TRBJ1-2
abundance: NA
v_gene: TRBV29-1
d_gene: NA
CDR3nt: TGCAGCGTTGTTGGGGGTAGCGACTATGGCTACACCTTC
CDR3aa: CSVVGGSDYGYTF

j_gene: TRBJ2-2
abundance: many
v_gene: TRBV19
d_gene: TRBD1
CDR3nt: TGTGCCAGTAGTTTCTCATGGACAGGGTGGGACACCGGGGAGCTGTTTTTT
CDR3aa: CASSFSWTGWDTGELFF

j_gene: TRBJ1-2
abundance: many
v_gene: TRBV2
d_gene: TRBD1
CDR3nt: TGTGCCAGCGTTCAACAGGGGTCTCCCTATGGCTACACCTTC
CDR3aa: CASVQQGSPYGYTF

j_gene: TRBJ2-7
abundance: few
v_gene: TRBV12-3/TRBV12-4
d_gene: NA
CDR3nt: TGTGCCAGCAGTTTAGCGGGATCCATTTCCTACGAGCAGTACTTC
CDR3aa: CASSLAGSISYEQYF

j_gene: TRBJ2-2
abundance: few
v_gene: TRBV6-2/TRBV6-3
d_gene: TRBD2
CDR3nt: TGTGCCAGCAGTTACTATCGTGGCGGGGGGGTGACCGGGGAGCTGTTTTTT
CDR3aa: CASSYYRGGGVTGELFF

j_gene: TRBJ2-3
abundance: NA
v_gene: TRBV20-1
d_gene: NA
CDR3nt: TGCAGTGCTAGAGATCTACAGACAAGCACAGATACGCAGTATTTT
CDR3aa: CSARDLQTSTDTQYF

j_gene: TRBJ2-1
abundance: many
v_gene: TRBV7-9
d_gene: NA
CDR3nt: TGTGCCAGCACCCGGTTGAGGCGGTCAGGGAATGAGCAGTTCTTC
CDR3aa: CASTRLRRSGNEQFF

j_gene: TRBJ1-1
abundance: many
v_gene: TRBV5-5
d_gene: NA
CDR3nt: TGTGCCGCCGGGGGGGGAGAGGACGCTGAAGCTTTCTTT
CDR3aa: CAAGGGEDAEAFF

j_gene: TRBJ1-1
abundance: many
v_gene: TRBV12-3/TRBV12-4
d_gene: NA
CDR3nt: TGTGCCAGCAGTTTTAGTTCAGCGCTTGACGAAGCTTTCTTT
CDR3aa: CASSFSSALDEAFF